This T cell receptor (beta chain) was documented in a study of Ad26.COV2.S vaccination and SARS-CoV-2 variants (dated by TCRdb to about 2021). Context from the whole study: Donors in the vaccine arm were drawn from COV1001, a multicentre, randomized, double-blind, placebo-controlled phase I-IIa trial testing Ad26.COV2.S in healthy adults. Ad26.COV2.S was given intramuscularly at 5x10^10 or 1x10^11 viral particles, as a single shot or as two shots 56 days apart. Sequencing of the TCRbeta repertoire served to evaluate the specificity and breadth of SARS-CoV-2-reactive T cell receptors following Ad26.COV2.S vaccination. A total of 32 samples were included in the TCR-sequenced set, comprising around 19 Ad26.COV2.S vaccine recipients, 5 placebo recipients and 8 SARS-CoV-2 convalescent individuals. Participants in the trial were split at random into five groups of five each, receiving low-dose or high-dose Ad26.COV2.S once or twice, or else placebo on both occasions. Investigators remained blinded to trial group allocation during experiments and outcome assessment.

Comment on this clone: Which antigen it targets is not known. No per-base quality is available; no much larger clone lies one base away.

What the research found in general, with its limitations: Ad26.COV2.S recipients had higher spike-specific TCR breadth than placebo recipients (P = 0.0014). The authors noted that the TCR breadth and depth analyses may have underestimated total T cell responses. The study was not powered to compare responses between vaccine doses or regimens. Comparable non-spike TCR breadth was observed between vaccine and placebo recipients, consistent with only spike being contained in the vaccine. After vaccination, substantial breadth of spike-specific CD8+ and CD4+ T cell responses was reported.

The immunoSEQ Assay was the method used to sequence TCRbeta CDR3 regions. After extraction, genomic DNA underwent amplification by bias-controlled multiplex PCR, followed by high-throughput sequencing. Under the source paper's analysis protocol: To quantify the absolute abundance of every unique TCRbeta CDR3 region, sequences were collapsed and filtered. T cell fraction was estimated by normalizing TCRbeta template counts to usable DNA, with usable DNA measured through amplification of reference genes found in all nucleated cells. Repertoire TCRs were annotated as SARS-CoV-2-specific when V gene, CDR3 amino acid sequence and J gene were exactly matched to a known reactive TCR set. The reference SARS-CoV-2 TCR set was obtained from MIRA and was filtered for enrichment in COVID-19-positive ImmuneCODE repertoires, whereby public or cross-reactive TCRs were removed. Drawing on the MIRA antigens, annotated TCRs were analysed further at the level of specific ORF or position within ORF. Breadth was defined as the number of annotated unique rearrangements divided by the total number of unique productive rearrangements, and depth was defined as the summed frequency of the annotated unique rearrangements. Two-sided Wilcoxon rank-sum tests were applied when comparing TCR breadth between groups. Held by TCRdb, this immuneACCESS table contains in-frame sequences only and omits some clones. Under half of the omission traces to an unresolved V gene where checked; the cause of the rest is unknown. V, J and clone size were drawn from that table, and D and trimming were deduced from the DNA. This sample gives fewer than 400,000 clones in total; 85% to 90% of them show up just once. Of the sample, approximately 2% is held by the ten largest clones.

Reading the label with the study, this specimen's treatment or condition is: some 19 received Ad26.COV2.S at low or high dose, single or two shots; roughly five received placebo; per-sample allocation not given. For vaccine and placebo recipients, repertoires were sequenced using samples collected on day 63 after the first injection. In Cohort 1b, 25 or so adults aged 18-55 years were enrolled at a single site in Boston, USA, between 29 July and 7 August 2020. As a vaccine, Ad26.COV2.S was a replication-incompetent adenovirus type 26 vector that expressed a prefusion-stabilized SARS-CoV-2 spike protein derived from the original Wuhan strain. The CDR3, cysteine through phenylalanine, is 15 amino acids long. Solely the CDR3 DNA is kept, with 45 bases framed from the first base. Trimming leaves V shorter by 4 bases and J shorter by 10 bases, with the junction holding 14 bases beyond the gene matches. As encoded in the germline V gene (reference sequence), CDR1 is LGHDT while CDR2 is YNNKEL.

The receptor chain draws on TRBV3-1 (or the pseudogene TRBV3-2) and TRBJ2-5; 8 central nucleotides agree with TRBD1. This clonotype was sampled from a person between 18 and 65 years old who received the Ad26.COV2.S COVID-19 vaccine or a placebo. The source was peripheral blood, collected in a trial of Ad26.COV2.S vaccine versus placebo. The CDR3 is CASSPRRTGNVDQYF. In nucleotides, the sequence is TGTGCCAGCAGCCCGCGTAGGACAGGGAATGTAGACCAGTACTTC.